This TCR beta chain was documented in a study of control samples from healthy donors and cancer patients. The method was immunoSEQ multiplex PCR; TCRdb's version includes in-frame clones alone and lacks a portion of them. This table has approximately 90,000 clones, approximately 86% appearing once. Germline V gene data show CDR1 as KGHDR and CDR2 as SFDVKD. The CDR3 spans 15 residues. Trimming cost V 4 bases and J 3 bases; bases outside gene matches: 5. The receptor was isolated from a man younger than 40 in good health. The genes are TRBV24-1 and TRBJ2-3, with 8 bases identical to TRBD2. What was sequenced was blood. The CDR3: CATSDPGTSTDTQYF. CDR3 DNA sequence: TGTGCCACCAGTGACCCCGGGACTAGTACAGATACGCAGTATTTT.